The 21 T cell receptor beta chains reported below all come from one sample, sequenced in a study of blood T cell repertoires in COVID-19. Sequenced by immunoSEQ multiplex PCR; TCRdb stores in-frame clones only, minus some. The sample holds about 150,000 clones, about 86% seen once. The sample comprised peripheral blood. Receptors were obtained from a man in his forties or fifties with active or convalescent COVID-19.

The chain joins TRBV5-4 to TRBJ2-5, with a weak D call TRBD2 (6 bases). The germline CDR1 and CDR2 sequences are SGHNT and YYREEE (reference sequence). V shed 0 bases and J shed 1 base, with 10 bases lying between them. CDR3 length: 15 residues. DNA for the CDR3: TGTGCCAGCAGCTTGGTTGGGGGGTCCCAAGAGACCCAGTACTTC. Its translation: CASSLVGGSQETQYF.

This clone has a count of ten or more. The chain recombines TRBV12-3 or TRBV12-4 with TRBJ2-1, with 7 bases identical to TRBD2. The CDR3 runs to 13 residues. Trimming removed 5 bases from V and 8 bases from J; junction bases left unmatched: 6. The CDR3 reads CASSKGLRYEQFF. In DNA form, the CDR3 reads TGTGCCAGCAGTAAGGGACTACGGTATGAGCAGTTCTTC.

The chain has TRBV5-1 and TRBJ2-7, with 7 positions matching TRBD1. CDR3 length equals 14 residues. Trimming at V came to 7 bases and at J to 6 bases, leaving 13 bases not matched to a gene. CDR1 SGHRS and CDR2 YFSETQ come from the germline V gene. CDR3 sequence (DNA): TGCGCCAGCGGAGCTTTAACAGGGGACGGCGAGCAGTACTTC. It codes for CASGALTGDGEQYF.

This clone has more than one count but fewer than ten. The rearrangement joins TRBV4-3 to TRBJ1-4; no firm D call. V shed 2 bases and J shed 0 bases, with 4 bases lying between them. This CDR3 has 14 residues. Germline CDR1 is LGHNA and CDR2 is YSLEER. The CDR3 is CASSQQATNEKLFF. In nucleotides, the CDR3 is TGCGCCAGCAGCCAACAGGCAACTAATGAAAAACTGTTTTTT.

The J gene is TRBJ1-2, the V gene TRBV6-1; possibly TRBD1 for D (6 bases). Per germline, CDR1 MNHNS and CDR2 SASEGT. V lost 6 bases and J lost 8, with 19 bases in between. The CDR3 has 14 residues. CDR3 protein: CASRLTGLYGGYTF. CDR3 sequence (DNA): TGTGCCAGCAGACTTACAGGGTTGTATGGGGGCTACACCTTC.

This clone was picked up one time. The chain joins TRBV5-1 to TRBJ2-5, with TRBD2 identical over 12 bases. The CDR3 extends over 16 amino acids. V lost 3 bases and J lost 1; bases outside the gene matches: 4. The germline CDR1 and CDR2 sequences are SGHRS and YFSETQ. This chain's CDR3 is CASSSTSGGLQETQYF. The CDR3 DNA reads TGCGCCAGCAGCTCGACTAGCGGGGGCCTCCAAGAGACCCAGTACTTC. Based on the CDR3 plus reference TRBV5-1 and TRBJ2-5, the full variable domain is KAGVTQTPRYLIKTRGQQVTLSCSPISGHRSVSWYQQTPGQGLQFLFEYFSETQRNKGNFPGRFSGRQFSNSRSEMNVSTLELGDSALYLCASSSTSGGLQETQYFGPGTRLLVL.

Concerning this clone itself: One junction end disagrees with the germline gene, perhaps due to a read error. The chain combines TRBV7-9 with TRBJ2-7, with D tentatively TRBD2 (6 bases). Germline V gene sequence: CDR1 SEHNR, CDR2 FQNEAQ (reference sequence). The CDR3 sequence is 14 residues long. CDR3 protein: CASSWGGLSSEQYF. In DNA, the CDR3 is TGTGCCAGCAGCTGGGGCGGACTATCCTCCGAGCAGTACTTC. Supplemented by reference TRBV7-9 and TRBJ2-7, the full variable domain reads DTGVSQNPRHKITKRGQNVTFRCDPISEHNRLYWYRQTLGQGPEFLTYFQNEAQLEKSRLLSDRFSAERPKGSFSTLEIQRTEQGDSAMYLCASSWGGLSSEQYFGPGTRLTVT.

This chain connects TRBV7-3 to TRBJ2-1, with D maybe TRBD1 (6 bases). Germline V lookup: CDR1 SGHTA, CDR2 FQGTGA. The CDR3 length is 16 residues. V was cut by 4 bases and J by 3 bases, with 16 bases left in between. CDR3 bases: TGTGCCAGCAGCTCCCGCACAGGGTTAGGCTACAATGAGCAGTTCTTC. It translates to CASSSRTGLGYNEQFF.

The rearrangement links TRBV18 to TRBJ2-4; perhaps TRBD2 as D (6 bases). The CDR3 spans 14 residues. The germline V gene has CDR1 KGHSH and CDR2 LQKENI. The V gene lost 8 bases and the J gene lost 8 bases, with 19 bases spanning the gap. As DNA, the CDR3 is TGTGCCAGCCTCCTCGGCGTGCCGGGGGACATTCAGTACTTC. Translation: CASLLGVPGDIQYF.

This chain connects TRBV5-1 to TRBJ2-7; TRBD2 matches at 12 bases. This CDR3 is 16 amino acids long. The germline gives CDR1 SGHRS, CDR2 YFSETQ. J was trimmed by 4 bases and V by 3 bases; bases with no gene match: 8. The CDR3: CASSSAGTSGSYEQYF. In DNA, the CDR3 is TGCGCCAGCAGCTCGGCCGGGACTAGCGGGTCGTACGAGCAGTACTTC.

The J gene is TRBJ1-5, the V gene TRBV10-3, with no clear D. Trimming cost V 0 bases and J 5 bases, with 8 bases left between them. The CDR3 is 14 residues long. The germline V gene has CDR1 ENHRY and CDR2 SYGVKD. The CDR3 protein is CAISESAVDQPQHF. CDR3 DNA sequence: TGTGCCATCAGTGAGTCGGCAGTGGATCAGCCCCAGCATTTT.

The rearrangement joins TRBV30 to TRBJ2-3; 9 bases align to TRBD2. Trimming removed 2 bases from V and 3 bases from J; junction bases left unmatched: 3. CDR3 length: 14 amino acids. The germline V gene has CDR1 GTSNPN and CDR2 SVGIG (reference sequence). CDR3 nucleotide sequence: TGTGCCTGGAGTATAGCGGGAGTGACAGATACGCAGTATTTT. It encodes CAWSIAGVTDTQYF.

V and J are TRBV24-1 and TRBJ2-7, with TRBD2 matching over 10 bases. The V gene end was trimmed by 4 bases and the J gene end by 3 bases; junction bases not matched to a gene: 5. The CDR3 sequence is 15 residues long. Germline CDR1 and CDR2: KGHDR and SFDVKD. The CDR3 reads CATSEGTSDNYEQYF. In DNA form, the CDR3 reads TGTGCCACCAGTGAGGGGACTAGCGACAACTACGAGCAGTACTTC.

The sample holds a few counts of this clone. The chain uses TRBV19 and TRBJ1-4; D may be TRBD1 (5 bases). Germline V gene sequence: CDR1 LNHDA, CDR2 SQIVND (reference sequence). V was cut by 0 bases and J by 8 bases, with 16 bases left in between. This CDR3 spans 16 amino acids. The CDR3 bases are TGTGCCAGTAGTATAGATTCGGGGGAAAGGGGCGAAAAACTGTTTTTT. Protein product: CASSIDSGERGEKLFF. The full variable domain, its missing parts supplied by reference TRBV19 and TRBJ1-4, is DGGITQSPKYLFRKEGQNVTLSCEQNLNHDAMYWYRQDPGQGLRLIYYSQIVNDFQKGDIAEGYSVSREKKESFPLTVTSAQKNPTAFYLCASSIDSGERGEKLFFGSGTQLSVL.

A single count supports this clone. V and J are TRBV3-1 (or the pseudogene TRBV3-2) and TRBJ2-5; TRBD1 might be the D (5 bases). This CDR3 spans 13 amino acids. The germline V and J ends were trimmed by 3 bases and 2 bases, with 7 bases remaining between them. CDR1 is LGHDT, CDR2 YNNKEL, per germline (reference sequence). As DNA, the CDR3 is TGTGCCAGCAGCCATGACAGTCAAGAGACCCAGTACTTC. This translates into CASSHDSQETQYF.

For the CDR3, the DNA is TGTGCCAGCAGTTTGACAGGGGGGGGCAATCAGCCCCAGCATTTT. It encodes CASSLTGGGNQPQHF. The chain links TRBV27 to TRBJ1-5, with 9 nucleotides matching TRBD1. The CDR3 extends over 15 amino acids. Germline V gives CDR1 MNHEY, CDR2 SMNVEV (reference sequence). With V trimmed by 3 bases and J by 2 bases, 2 bases remained unmatched.

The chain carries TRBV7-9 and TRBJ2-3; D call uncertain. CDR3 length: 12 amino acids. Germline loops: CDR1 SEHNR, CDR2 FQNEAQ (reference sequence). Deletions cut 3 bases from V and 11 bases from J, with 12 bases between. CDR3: CASSFELGRQYF. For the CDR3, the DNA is TGTGCCAGCAGCTTTGAGCTAGGCCGGCAGTATTTT.

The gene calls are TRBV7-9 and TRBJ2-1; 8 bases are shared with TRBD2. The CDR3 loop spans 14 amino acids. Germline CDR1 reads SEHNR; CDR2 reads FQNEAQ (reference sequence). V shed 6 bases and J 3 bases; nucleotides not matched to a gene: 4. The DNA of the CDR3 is TGTGCCAGCAGTCGAGCGGGGGTCTACAATGAGCAGTTCTTC. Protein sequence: CASSRAGVYNEQFF.

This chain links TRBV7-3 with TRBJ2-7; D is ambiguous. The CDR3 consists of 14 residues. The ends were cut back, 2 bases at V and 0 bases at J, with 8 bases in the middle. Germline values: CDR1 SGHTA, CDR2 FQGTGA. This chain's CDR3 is CASSLDSLSYEQYF. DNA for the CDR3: TGTGCCAGCAGCTTAGACTCCCTCTCCTACGAGCAGTACTTC.

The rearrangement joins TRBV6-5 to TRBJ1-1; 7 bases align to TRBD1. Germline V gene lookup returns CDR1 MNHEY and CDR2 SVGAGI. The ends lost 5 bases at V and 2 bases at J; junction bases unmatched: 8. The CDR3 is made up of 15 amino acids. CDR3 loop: CASSRRQGINTEAFF. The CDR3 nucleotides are TGTGCCAGCAGTCGCAGACAGGGAATTAACACTGAAGCTTTCTTT.

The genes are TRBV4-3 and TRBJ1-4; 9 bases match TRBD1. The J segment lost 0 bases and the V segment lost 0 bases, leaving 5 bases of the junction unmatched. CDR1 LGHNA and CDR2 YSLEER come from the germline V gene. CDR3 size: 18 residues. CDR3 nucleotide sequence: TGCGCCAGCAGCCAAGATCTGGACAGGGGAACAACTAATGAAAAACTGTTTTTT. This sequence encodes CASSQDLDRGTTNEKLFF.